Below, 28 T cell receptor beta chains from the same sample are listed, as sequenced in a study of CD8 T cells in ankylosing spondylitis. TCRdb re-derived calls from the 5' RACE reads in MiXCR, one entry per CDR3 protein. The sample yields 250,000 to 400,000 distinct CDR3 sequences, roughly 11% seen once. The sequencing input was blood, either unsorted or a sorted T cell fraction (not recorded which). The receptors here all came from a female donor with ankylosing spondylitis or in good health (not recorded which).

This clonotype has ten or more counts. The J gene is TRBJ2-2, the V gene TRBV5-1, with TRBD2 as a possible D gene (6 bases). CDR1 is SGHRS, CDR2 YFSETQ, per germline. The CDR3 covers 14 residues. The V end lost 5 bases, the J end lost 5 bases, and 13 bases lay between the germline ends. The CDR3 bases are TGCGCCAGCAGGGTGGAGGGAGAGACCGGGGAGCTGTTTTTT. This encodes CASRVEGETGELFF.

Here the CDR3 DNA reads TGCAGTGCTAGTCCCCGGGTGGTAGCGGGCTACGAGCAGTACTTC. This translates into CSASPRVVAGYEQYF. V usage is TRBV20-1 and J usage is TRBJ2-7, with TRBD2 matching over 7 bases. The CDR3 is 15 residues long. The V gene end was trimmed by 3 bases and the J gene end by 3 bases; junction bases not matched to a gene: 11. CDR1 is DFQATT, CDR2 SNEGSKA, per germline (reference sequence).

The V call is TRBV7-2, the J call TRBJ2-3; D unresolved. The CDR3 sequence is 12 residues long. Trimming stripped 5 bases from V and 9 bases from J, with 12 bases between. From germline, CDR1 is SGHTA and CDR2 FQGNSA. The chain's CDR3 is CASSQESGTQYF. The CDR3 bases are TGTGCCAGCAGCCAAGAGTCCGGAACGCAGTATTTT.

There are many counts of this clonotype. The rearrangement joins TRBV29-1 to TRBJ1-2, with no clear D. V was cut by 5 bases and J by 2 bases, with 12 bases left in between. Per the germline V gene, CDR1 is SQVTM and CDR2 is ANQGSEA. This CDR3 spans 13 amino acids. The CDR3 loop reads CSVPDGVNYGYTF. Here the CDR3 DNA reads TGCAGCGTTCCTGACGGGGTCAACTATGGCTACACCTTC.

A remark on this clonotype: A much larger clone sits a single nucleotide away, making a read error possible. The chain combines TRBV5-1 with TRBJ1-1, with D perhaps TRBD1 (6 bases). Germline lookup yields CDR1 SGHRS and CDR2 YFSETQ. This CDR3 is built from 14 residues. CDR3 nucleotide sequence: TGCGCCAGCGGCTTGCAACAGGGTGACACTGAAGCTTTCTTT. Its translation: CASGLQQGDTEAFF.

This clonotype was seen at least ten times. This chain joins TRBV29-1 and TRBJ2-3; perhaps TRBD2 as D (5 bases). V lost 0 bases, J lost 4 bases, and 8 bases lay in between. The CDR3 has 13 residues. CDR1 and CDR2 (germline): SQVTM, ANQGSEA. The CDR3 nucleotides are TGCAGCGTTGAAGAGGAGGTTCCAGATACGCAGTATTTT. Translation: CSVEEEVPDTQYF.

This clonotype was counted ten times or more. The chain uses TRBV5-1 and TRBJ2-1; 9 bases are shared with TRBD2. From germline, CDR1 is SGHRS and CDR2 YFSETQ. This CDR3 has 14 amino acids. The J segment lost 7 bases and the V segment lost 3 bases, leaving 5 bases of the junction unmatched. The DNA for the CDR3 is TGCGCCAGCAGCTCGGGACTAGCAGCTAATGAGCAGTTCTTC. The encoded protein is CASSSGLAANEQFF.

This chain joins TRBV12-3 or TRBV12-4 and TRBJ1-5, with TRBD1 as a possible D gene (5 bases). The CDR3 spans 13 residues. The V gene lost 6 bases and the J gene lost 9 bases, with 15 bases spanning the gap. This CDR3 reads CASSFDSSWPQHF. The CDR3 bases are TGTGCCAGCAGCTTCGACAGTTCCTGGCCCCAGCATTTT.

The V and J genes are TRBV20-1 and TRBJ2-1; D ambiguous. Germline V gene data show CDR1 as DFQATT and CDR2 as SNEGSKA (reference sequence). Trimming shortened V by 5 bases and J by 2 bases, and 19 bases separated the two germline ends. The CDR3 runs 16 residues. In nucleotides, the CDR3 is TGCAGTGCTGCGCACCGGCTATCCGCCGCCTACAATGAGCAGTTCTTC. Amino acid sequence: CSAAHRLSAAYNEQFF.

With regard to this clonotype: This clone may be a read error of a much larger clone one base away. The J gene is TRBJ2-1, the V gene TRBV20-1; 7 nucleotides align to TRBD2. This CDR3 is built from 16 residues. CDR1 and CDR2 (germline): DFQATT, SNEGSKA (reference sequence). The CDR3 DNA sequence: TGCTGTGCTAGTCGGGTCGGGCGGGGGAAGTACAATGAGCAGTTCTTC. It translates to CCASRVGRGKYNEQFF.

This clonotype was recorded a few times. V usage is TRBV18 and J usage is TRBJ2-1; the D gene could be TRBD1 or TRBD2 (5 bases each). The V end lost 6 bases, the J end lost 4 bases, and 22 bases lay between the germline ends. The germline V gene encodes CDR1 KGHSH and CDR2 LQKENI. The CDR3 consists of 17 residues. DNA of the CDR3: TGTGCCAGCTCTCCCCTTCCGGGACCTCCTAGGTACAATGAGCAGTTCTTC. Amino acid sequence: CASSPLPGPPRYNEQFF.

The chain uses TRBV20-1 and TRBJ1-2; 10 nucleotides line up with TRBD1. The CDR3 runs to 10 residues. CDR1 and CDR2 (germline): DFQATT, SNEGSKA (reference sequence). The chain's CDR3 is CRGQGDGYTF. CDR3 coding DNA: TGCAGAGGACAGGGGGATGGCTACACCTTC.

The gene calls are TRBV24-1 and TRBJ2-1; 7 bases line up with TRBD1. Losses at the gene ends were 4 bases for V and 2 bases for J; bases not matched to a gene: 13. Germline V gives CDR1 KGHDR, CDR2 SFDVKD. The CDR3 runs 18 residues. DNA of the CDR3: TGTGCCACCAGTGACCGTAAAGCCACAGGGGCCCCCTACAATGAGCAGTTCTTC. Its protein is CATSDRKATGAPYNEQFF.

In the case of this clonotype: Sequence at one end of the junction differs from germline and may be a read error. The CDR3 loop is CATSLAETEQYF. The CDR3 bases are TGTGCCACCAGTTTGGCCGAGACCGAGCAGTACTTC. V gene TRBV10-3 combines with J gene TRBJ2-7; D remains ambiguous. The CDR3 consists of 12 residues. CDR1 and CDR2 from the germline V gene are ENHRY and SYGVKD.

The CDR3 nucleotides read TGTGCCAGCAGGGGTCGACAGGAGTATGGCTACACCTTC. Translating gives CASRGRQEYGYTF. The rearrangement joins TRBV7-9 to TRBJ1-2, with D tentatively TRBD1 (6 bases). CDR3 length: 13 residues. V was cut by 6 bases and J by 5 bases, with 13 bases left in between. Germline CDR1 is SEHNR and CDR2 is FQNEAQ (reference sequence).

V gene TRBV11-1 combines with J gene TRBJ2-1; 14 bases agree with TRBD2. V lost 2 bases and J lost 1; bases outside the gene matches: 10. Germline V gene data show CDR1 as SGHAT and CDR2 as FQDESV (reference sequence). This CDR3 has 20 amino acids. The CDR3 bases are TGTGCCAGCAGCTTACCTCAAGGGACTAGCGGGAGAGGGTCCTACAATGAGCAGTTCTTC. The encoded protein is CASSLPQGTSGRGSYNEQFF.

Remarks on this clonotype: A much larger clone sits a single nucleotide away, making a read error possible. CDR3 in amino acids: CSALGRELPVEQYF. The CDR3 nucleotides are TGCAGTGCCCTCGGACGGGAGCTTCCGGTCGAGCAGTACTTC. This chain joins TRBV20-1 and TRBJ2-7, with D maybe TRBD2 (6 bases). Deletions cut 6 bases from V and 6 bases from J, with 21 bases between. This CDR3 contains 14 residues. Germline V gives CDR1 DFQATT, CDR2 SNEGSKA (reference sequence).

The chain combines TRBV29-1 with TRBJ2-1, with a possible D match to TRBD1 (5 bases). V was pared by 8 bases and J by 9 bases, with 20 bases between. The CDR3 runs to 13 residues. CDR1 is SQVTM, CDR2 ANQGSEA, per germline. The CDR3 here is CSPVNGQGGEQFF. The DNA of the CDR3 is TGCAGCCCCGTTAATGGGCAGGGTGGTGAGCAGTTCTTC.

The chain carries TRBV7-4 and TRBJ2-7; 8 bases are shared with TRBD1. The CDR3 consists of 17 residues. Losses at the gene ends were 3 bases for V and 6 bases for J; bases not matched to a gene: 16. Germline V gene data show CDR1 as SGHVT and CDR2 as SQSDAQ. CDR3 residues: CASSLANHRGKVSEQYF. The CDR3, as DNA: TGTGCCAGCAGCTTGGCCAATCACAGGGGGAAGGTTAGCGAGCAGTACTTC. Complete variable domain (other parts from reference TRBV7-4 and TRBJ2-7): GAGVSQSPRYKVAKRGRDVALRCDSISGHVTLYWYRQTLGQGSEVLTYSQSDAQRDKSGRPSGRFSAERPERSVSTLKIQRTEQGDSAVYLCASSLANHRGKVSEQYFGPGTRLTVT.

This clonotype was recorded at least ten times. The chain carries TRBV20-1 and TRBJ1-5; D is ambiguous. Germline CDR1 DFQATT, CDR2 SNEGSKA (reference sequence). The CDR3 runs to 13 residues. V was trimmed by 0 bases and J by 3 bases, leaving 6 bases between them. The CDR3 reads CSARETFNQPQHF. CDR3 nucleotides: TGCAGTGCTAGAGAGACGTTCAATCAGCCCCAGCATTTT.

This clonotype was counted many times. The chain recombines TRBV10-3 with TRBJ1-6; 7 bases line up with TRBD1. J gave up 2 bases and V 4 bases, and 14 bases lay outside the gene matches. The CDR3 totals 19 residues. The germline gives CDR1 ENHRY, CDR2 SYGVKD. Here the CDR3 reads CAISATWIRGRAYNSPLHF. The CDR3 DNA reads TGTGCCATCAGTGCCACCTGGATAAGGGGGCGCGCCTATAATTCACCCCTCCACTTT.

This clonotype was recorded only once. This chain connects TRBV7-9 to TRBJ2-3; tentatively, D is TRBD2 (6 bases). Germline-derived CDR1 and CDR2 are SEHNR and FQNEAQ (reference sequence). Trimming took off 1 base at V and 5 bases at J, with 10 bases between the two ends. The CDR3 spans 14 residues. The DNA for the CDR3 is TGTGCCAGCAGCTTAGACGGGACTCGAGATACGCAGTATTTT. It is translated as CASSLDGTRDTQYF.

About this clonotype: This clone may be a read error of a much larger clone one base away. CDR3 residues: CASSLVTEDGDTF. CDR3 nucleotides: TGCGCCAGCAGCTTGGTGACGGAGGATGGCGACACCTTC. J is TRBJ1-2 and V is TRBV5-1; D gene unclear. CDR1 and CDR2 (germline): SGHRS, YFSETQ. The CDR3 consists of 13 residues.

This clonotype was recorded at least ten times. The rearrangement joins TRBV5-1 to TRBJ2-3; D not resolved. Looked up from germline, CDR1 is SGHRS and CDR2 is YFSETQ. V was pared by 4 bases and J by 3 bases, with 15 bases between. The CDR3 loop spans 15 amino acids. In DNA form, the CDR3 reads TGCGCCAGCAGCCTGGGCCCGAGCCTAACAGATACGCAGTATTTT. Translated: CASSLGPSLTDTQYF.

This clonotype appeared a few times. The chain has TRBV10-2 and TRBJ2-5; 14 bases are a match to TRBD2. This CDR3 has 16 amino acids. The ends lost 4 bases at V and 5 bases at J; junction bases unmatched: 6. Germline values: CDR1 WSHSY, CDR2 SAAADI. The chain's CDR3 is CASSGTSGRLRETQYF. The CDR3 coding sequence is TGCGCCAGCAGTGGGACTAGCGGGAGGTTAAGGGAGACCCAGTACTTC.

This clonotype was detected many times. The chain couples TRBV5-1 to TRBJ1-5; the match to TRBD1 covers 9 bases. Trimming cost V 5 bases and J 6 bases; bases outside gene matches: 6. This CDR3 is 14 amino acids long. Germline lookup yields CDR1 SGHRS and CDR2 YFSETQ. CDR3 sequence (DNA): TGCGCCAGCAGTCTTACAGGGGGCGGTCAGCCCCAGCATTTT. This translates into CASSLTGGGQPQHF.

This clonotype has ten or more counts. V gene TRBV5-1 combines with J gene TRBJ2-1; maybe TRBD1 (6 bases). With 4 bases removed from V and 10 bases from J, the gap between germline ends came to 12 bases. CDR3 length: 12 amino acids. From germline, CDR1 is SGHRS and CDR2 YFSETQ. CDR3 sequence (DNA): TGCGCCAGCAGCCACAGGACAGAAGAGCAGTTCTTC. It codes for CASSHRTEEQFF.

This clonotype was observed many times. This rearrangement joins TRBV18 to TRBJ2-7; the D gene could be TRBD1 or TRBD2 (6 bases each). Germline V gene sequence: CDR1 KGHSH, CDR2 LQKENI. The CDR3 contains 15 residues. V dropped 3 bases and J dropped 5 bases, with 17 bases sitting between them. CDR3 nucleotides: TGTGCCAGCTCACCCGGAGGGGGACTCATCAACGAGCAGTACTTC. Protein sequence: CASSPGGGLINEQYF.